These T cell receptor beta chains were read from a single sample in a study of early T cells in non-severe SARS-CoV-2 infection. One entry per CDR3 protein, called by TCRdb with MiXCR from the 5' RACE reads. Of about 55,000 distinct CDR3 sequences listed, around 6.6% were seen once; the top ten hold 5.8%. Sequencing used whole blood, obtained at baseline. These receptors were taken from an adult who was a healthcare worker with PCR-confirmed SARS-CoV-2 infection or an uninfected control (not recorded which). Each CDR3 is given with its conserved first and last residue. The order of the fields is CDR3 protein, CDR3 DNA, J gene, V gene, D gene, clone size. D genes are given only for firm matches. Expanded clones get a size class; other rows say once, few or many, or leave the size out.

CDR3 protein: CSASYTVRTEAFF
CDR3 DNA: TGCAGTGCTAGCTACACCGTTAGGACTGAAGCTTTCTTT
J gene: TRBJ1-1
V gene: TRBV20-1
D gene: NA
clone size: many

CDR3 protein: CASSRGRFGTQYF
CDR3 DNA: TGTGCCAGCAGTCGAGGTAGATTTGGGACCCAGTACTTC
J gene: TRBJ2-5
V gene: TRBV6-2/TRBV6-3
D gene: NA
clone size: NA

CDR3 protein: CSASSVRALRSTDTQYF
CDR3 DNA: TGCAGTGCTAGTTCGGTCAGAGCGTTACGAAGCACAGATACGCAGTATTTT
J gene: TRBJ2-3
V gene: TRBV20-1
D gene: NA
clone size: NA

CDR3 protein: CATSDSSGTTSWAMEQFF
CDR3 DNA: TGTGCCACCAGTGATTCCAGCGGGACGACTAGTTGGGCCATGGAGCAGTTCTTC
J gene: TRBJ2-1
V gene: TRBV24-1
D gene: TRBD2
clone size: many

CDR3 protein: CASSPAGGTGTYEQYF
CDR3 DNA: TGTGCCAGCAGCCCCGCGGGAGGGACTGGGACCTACGAGCAGTACTTC
J gene: TRBJ2-7
V gene: TRBV28
D gene: TRBD2
clone size: few

CDR3 protein: CASSLWGAGGNSGYTF
CDR3 DNA: TGTGCCAGCAGTTTGTGGGGTGCAGGGGGGAACTCTGGCTACACCTTC
J gene: TRBJ1-2
V gene: TRBV12-3/TRBV12-4
D gene: TRBD1
clone size: many

CDR3 protein: CSVEETQYF
CDR3 DNA: TGCAGCGTTGAAGAGACCCAGTACTTC
J gene: TRBJ2-5
V gene: TRBV29-1
D gene: NA
clone size: few

CDR3 protein: CASSQDPWEETQYF
CDR3 DNA: TGCGCCAGCAGCCAAGATCCCTGGGAAGAGACCCAGTACTTC
J gene: TRBJ2-5
V gene: TRBV4-3
D gene: NA
clone size: few

CDR3 protein: CASSSYHSHGYTF
CDR3 DNA: TGTGCCAGCAGCTCCTACCATAGTCATGGCTACACCTTC
J gene: TRBJ1-2
V gene: TRBV5-6
D gene: NA
clone size: NA

CDR3 protein: CASSGRDHLGYTF
CDR3 DNA: TGTGCCAGCAGCGGCCGGGACCACCTTGGCTACACCTTC
J gene: TRBJ1-2
V gene: TRBV9
D gene: NA
clone size: few

CDR3 protein: CASSIEWTLYTDTQYF
CDR3 DNA: TGTGCCAGTAGTATTGAGTGGACCCTTTACACAGATACGCAGTATTTT
J gene: TRBJ2-3
V gene: TRBV19
D gene: NA
clone size: few

CDR3 protein: CASRPRRVGSGGARANTGELFF
CDR3 DNA: TGTGCCAGCAGACCCCGTCGAGTTGGTAGCGGGGGGGCTAGAGCTAACACCGGGGAGCTGTTTTTT
J gene: TRBJ2-2
V gene: TRBV12-3/TRBV12-4
D gene: TRBD2
clone size: NA

CDR3 protein: CARDLGTGVGNSPLHF
CDR3 DNA: TGTGCCCGAGACCTCGGGACAGGGGTGGGGAATTCACCCCTCCACTTT
J gene: TRBJ1-6
V gene: TRBV19
D gene: TRBD1
clone size: many

CDR3 protein: CASSRVGPTYEQYF
CDR3 DNA: TGTGCCAGCAGTCGCGTGGGGCCAACCTACGAGCAGTACTTC
J gene: TRBJ2-7
V gene: TRBV6-5
D gene: NA
clone size: many

CDR3 protein: CASSYRTGGNQPQHF
CDR3 DNA: TGTGCCAGCAGCTACCGGACAGGGGGCAATCAGCCCCAGCATTTT
J gene: TRBJ1-5
V gene: TRBV5-5
D gene: TRBD1
clone size: many

CDR3 protein: CASSFSEQGSIYGYTF
CDR3 DNA: TGTGCCAGCAGCTTTTCTGAACAGGGGTCGATCTATGGCTACACCTTC
J gene: TRBJ1-2
V gene: TRBV7-9
D gene: TRBD1
clone size: many

CDR3 protein: CASSPVWEQPQHF
CDR3 DNA: TGTGCCAGCAGCCCCGTTTGGGAACAGCCCCAGCATTTT
J gene: TRBJ1-5
V gene: TRBV6-5
D gene: NA
clone size: many

CDR3 protein: CASSWAELNTGELFF
CDR3 DNA: TGTGCCAGCAGCTGGGCAGAGCTGAACACCGGGGAGCTGTTTTTT
J gene: TRBJ2-2
V gene: TRBV5-5
D gene: NA
clone size: NA

CDR3 protein: CASSPGDRTYGYTF
CDR3 DNA: TGTGCCAGCAGTCCCGGGGACAGAACGTATGGCTACACCTTC
J gene: TRBJ1-2
V gene: TRBV6-2/TRBV6-3
D gene: TRBD1
clone size: few

CDR3 protein: CASSSTRGYEQYF
CDR3 DNA: TGTGCCAGCAGCTCTACTAGGGGGTACGAGCAGTACTTC
J gene: TRBJ2-7
V gene: TRBV7-6
D gene: NA
clone size: many

CDR3 protein: CASSQHRGQGLRTDTQYF
CDR3 DNA: TGCGCCAGCAGCCAACACCGGGGACAGGGGTTACGCACAGATACGCAGTATTTT
J gene: TRBJ2-3
V gene: TRBV4-3
D gene: TRBD1
clone size: NA

CDR3 protein: CASSEDRSYEQYF
CDR3 DNA: TGTGCCAGCAGCGAGGACAGAAGCTACGAGCAGTACTTC
J gene: TRBJ2-7
V gene: TRBV7-2
D gene: NA
clone size: NA

CDR3 protein: CASSLMSNQPQHF
CDR3 DNA: TGTGCCAGCAGCTTAATGAGCAATCAGCCCCAGCATTTT
J gene: TRBJ1-5
V gene: TRBV7-2
D gene: NA
clone size: few

CDR3 protein: CASSWFPGGGGELFF
CDR3 DNA: TGTGCCAGCAGTTGGTTTCCAGGGGGCGGCGGGGAGCTGTTTTTT
J gene: TRBJ2-2
V gene: TRBV6-5
D gene: TRBD1
clone size: NA

CDR3 protein: CASSGRTGVYSGANVLTF
CDR3 DNA: TGTGCCAGCAGCGGACGGACAGGGGTTTACTCTGGGGCCAACGTCCTGACTTTC
J gene: TRBJ2-6
V gene: TRBV7-9
D gene: TRBD1
clone size: many

CDR3 protein: CASSPGRLGTGELFF
CDR3 DNA: TGTGCCAGCAGCCCGGGCCGTTTAGGCACCGGGGAGCTGTTTTTT
J gene: TRBJ2-2
V gene: TRBV7-2
D gene: NA
clone size: few

CDR3 protein: CASSTLTGNTEAFF
CDR3 DNA: TGTGCCAGCAGTACCCTGACGGGGAACACTGAAGCTTTCTTT
J gene: TRBJ1-1
V gene: TRBV27
D gene: NA
clone size: many

CDR3 protein: CASSSTGEGTEETQYF
CDR3 DNA: TGTGCCAGCAGTTCCACCGGTGAGGGGACCGAAGAGACCCAGTACTTC
J gene: TRBJ2-5
V gene: TRBV6-2/TRBV6-3
D gene: NA
clone size: many

CDR3 protein: CSARDAGGSPLHF
CDR3 DNA: TGCAGTGCTAGAGATGCGGGGGGATCACCCCTCCACTTT
J gene: TRBJ1-6
V gene: TRBV20-1
D gene: NA
clone size: many

CDR3 protein: CASSLSLWGESGYTF
CDR3 DNA: TGTGCCAGCAGTTTATCGCTGTGGGGAGAGAGCGGCTACACCTTC
J gene: TRBJ1-2
V gene: TRBV27
D gene: NA
clone size: many

CDR3 protein: CASRGQGARQETQYF
CDR3 DNA: TGTGCCAGCCGGGGACAGGGGGCGCGTCAAGAGACCCAGTACTTC
J gene: TRBJ2-5
V gene: TRBV6-2/TRBV6-3
D gene: TRBD1
clone size: many

CDR3 protein: CASSPPSGRENTEAFF
CDR3 DNA: TGTGCCAGCTCACCACCTTCGGGCAGGGAGAACACTGAAGCTTTCTTT
J gene: TRBJ1-1
V gene: TRBV18
D gene: NA
clone size: many

CDR3 protein: CASSYLSGNKETQYF
CDR3 DNA: TGTGCCAGCAGTTATTTGAGCGGGAATAAAGAGACCCAGTACTTC
J gene: TRBJ2-5
V gene: TRBV6-2/TRBV6-3
D gene: TRBD2
clone size: NA